A selection of T cell receptor beta chains follows, all from one sample in a study of vaccination effects on CD4 cells after COVID-19. Their antigens are not known. Generated by immunoSEQ multiplex PCR, the TCRdb table keeps only in-frame clones and is missing some. This table has about 79,000 clones, about 74% appearing once. Specimen: CD4+ T cells from PBMCs cultured with HCoV-229E spike peptides, collected before COVID-19 vaccination. These receptors came from a human donor who received a COVID-19 vaccine. CDR3s include the opening cysteine and the closing phenylalanine or tryptophan. The D gene is left open where the match is weak. A row's size may be missing; if present it is once, few, many or a size class.

>TRBV6-1|NA|TRBJ2-3|NA
CASSDRGPTDTQYF
TGTGCCAGCAGTGACAGGGGCCCCACAGATACGCAGTATTTT
>TRBV5-6|NA|TRBJ1-6|NA
CASSYGTHYNSPLHF
TGTGCCAGCAGCTACGGGACGCATTATAATTCACCCCTCCACTTT
>TRBV2|NA|TRBJ1-4|NA
CASSDEAASNEKLFF
TGTGCCAGCAGTGACGAGGCAGCGAGTAATGAAAAACTGTTTTTT
>TRBV7-2|NA|TRBJ1-6|NA
CASRTSGTDYNSPLHF
TGTGCCAGCAGGACCTCCGGGACGGACTATAATTCACCCCTCCACTTT
>TRBV2|TRBD2|TRBJ2-2|NA
CASTSRGGPTGELFF
TGTGCCAGCACCTCCCGGGGGGGTCCGACCGGGGAGCTGTTTTTT
>TRBV19|TRBD2|TRBJ2-5|NA
CASRSSGGAWQETQYF
TGTGCCAGTCGATCTAGCGGGGGGGCGTGGCAAGAGACCCAGTACTTC
>TRBV9|NA|TRBJ2-1|NA
CASSVSGAAYNEQFF
TGTGCCAGCAGCGTTTCGGGGGCGGCCTACAATGAGCAGTTCTTC
>TRBV12-5|NA|TRBJ2-1|few
CASGLVLGGPHEQFF
TGTGCTAGTGGTTTGGTACTGGGGGGGCCCCATGAGCAGTTCTTC
>TRBV2|TRBD1|TRBJ1-5|NA
CASERDREQPQHF
TGTGCCAGCGAACGGGACAGGGAGCAGCCCCAGCATTTT
>TRBV7-2|TRBD1|TRBJ2-2|many
CASSPPRTGWTGELFF
TGTGCCAGCAGCCCCCCCAGGACAGGGTGGACCGGGGAGCTGTTTTTT
>TRBV7-9|NA|TRBJ2-5|NA
CASSLSRETQYF
TGTGCCAGCAGCTTATCCCGAGAGACCCAGTACTTC
>TRBV19|TRBD2|TRBJ2-3|NA
CASSRGLAGDTDTQYF
TGTGCCAGTAGTAGGGGACTAGCGGGGGACACAGATACGCAGTATTTT
>TRBV7-2|NA|TRBJ1-2|few
CASSLEGSLLSGYTF
TGTGCCAGCAGCTTAGAGGGCAGCCTTTTATCTGGCTACACCTTC
>TRBV15|NA|TRBJ1-6|NA
CATSRGEDNSPLHF
TGTGCCACCAGCCGGGGGGAAGATAATTCACCCCTCCACTTT
>TRBV10-1|NA|TRBJ2-3|few
CASRDSGTDTQYF
TGCGCCAGCAGGGATTCTGGCACAGATACGCAGTATTTT
>TRBV18|NA|TRBJ2-6|NA
CASSRLDGSGANVLTF
TGTGCCAGCTCACGCCTGGACGGCTCTGGGGCCAACGTCCTGACTTTC
>TRBV19|NA|TRBJ1-5|NA
CASSIGVSNQPQHF
TGTGCCAGTAGTATAGGCGTGAGCAATCAGCCCCAGCATTTT
>TRBV19|NA|TRBJ1-2|NA
CASSGGGYGYTF
TGTGCCAGTTCTGGGGGCGGCTATGGCTACACCTTC
>TRBV11-2|NA|TRBJ1-1|NA
CASSPRRNTEAFF
TGTGCCAGCAGCCCGCGGAGGAACACTGAAGCTTTCTTT
>TRBV7-3|TRBD2|TRBJ2-5|NA
CASSAGGLAGPQETQYF
TGTGCCAGCAGCGCGGGGGGACTAGCGGGGCCCCAAGAGACCCAGTACTTC
>TRBV7-3|TRBD2|TRBJ2-5|NA
CASSTGLAGGIQETQYF
TGTGCCAGCAGTACTGGACTAGCGGGGGGTATACAAGAGACCCAGTACTTC
>TRBV5-1|NA|TRBJ2-2|NA
CASSLESRGSVGTGELFF
TGCGCCAGCAGCTTGGAAAGCCGAGGGTCCGTGGGCACCGGGGAGCTGTTTTTT
>TRBV5-1|NA|TRBJ1-3|NA
CASSLVGGLSGNTIYF
TGCGCCAGCAGCTTGGTCGGGGGACTCTCTGGAAACACCATATATTTT
>TRBV6-2/TRBV6-3|NA|TRBJ1-5|once
CASSYPERGNQPQHF
TGTGCCAGCAGTTACCCAGAGAGGGGCAATCAGCCCCAGCATTTT
>TRBV2|NA|TRBJ2-2|NA
CASSEKGRGGTIGELFF
TGTGCCAGCAGTGAAAAGGGGCGAGGCGGTACTATCGGGGAGCTGTTTTTT
>TRBV9|NA|TRBJ1-1|NA
CASSVVGAEAFF
TGTGCCAGCAGCGTAGTTGGGGCTGAAGCTTTCTTT
>TRBV20-1|NA|TRBJ1-2|NA
CSARDLGYTF
TGCAGTGCTAGAGATCTAGGCTACACCTTC
>TRBV13|NA|TRBJ2-1|once
CASSATEYNEQFF
TGTGCCAGCAGCGCAACAGAATACAATGAGCAGTTCTTC
>TRBV10-2|NA|TRBJ1-6|NA
CASSGQGGSPLHF
TGCGCCAGCAGTGGGCAGGGCGGTTCACCCCTCCACTTT
>TRBV5-8|TRBD1|TRBJ2-5|NA
CASSRPQGARETQYF
TGTGCCAGCAGCCGACCGCAGGGGGCACGGGAGACCCAGTACTTC
>TRBV6-5|NA|TRBJ2-5|NA
CASRGSGLGKETQYF
TGTGCCAGCAGGGGATCCGGTCTGGGAAAAGAGACCCAGTACTTC
>TRBV7-2|TRBD2|TRBJ2-5|NA
CASSLGPSGGSETQYF
TGTGCCAGCAGCTTAGGTCCTAGCGGGGGGTCCGAGACCCAGTACTTC
>TRBV7-3|NA|TRBJ2-5|NA
CASSLNDRETQYF
TGTGCCAGCAGCTTGAACGATAGGGAGACCCAGTACTTC